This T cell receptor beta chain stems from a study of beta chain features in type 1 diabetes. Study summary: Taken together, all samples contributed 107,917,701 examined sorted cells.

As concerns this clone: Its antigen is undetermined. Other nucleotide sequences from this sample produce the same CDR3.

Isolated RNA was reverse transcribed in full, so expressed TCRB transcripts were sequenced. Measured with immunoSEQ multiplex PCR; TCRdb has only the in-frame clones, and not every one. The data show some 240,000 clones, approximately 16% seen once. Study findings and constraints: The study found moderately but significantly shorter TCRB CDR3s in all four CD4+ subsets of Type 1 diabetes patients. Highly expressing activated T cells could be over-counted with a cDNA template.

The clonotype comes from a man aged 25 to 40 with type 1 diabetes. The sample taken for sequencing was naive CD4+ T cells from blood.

The CDR3 region is CASSLTSGRYEQYF. The DNA of the CDR3 is TGTGCCAGCAGCTTGACTAGCGGGAGGTACGAGCAGTACTTC. The chain has TRBV7-9 and TRBJ2-7; 13 positions match TRBD2. V trimming: 3 bases; J trimming: 4 bases; junction bases outside the gene matches: 0. Germline V CDR1 and CDR2: SEHNR, FQNEAQ (reference sequence). This CDR3 contains 14 residues.